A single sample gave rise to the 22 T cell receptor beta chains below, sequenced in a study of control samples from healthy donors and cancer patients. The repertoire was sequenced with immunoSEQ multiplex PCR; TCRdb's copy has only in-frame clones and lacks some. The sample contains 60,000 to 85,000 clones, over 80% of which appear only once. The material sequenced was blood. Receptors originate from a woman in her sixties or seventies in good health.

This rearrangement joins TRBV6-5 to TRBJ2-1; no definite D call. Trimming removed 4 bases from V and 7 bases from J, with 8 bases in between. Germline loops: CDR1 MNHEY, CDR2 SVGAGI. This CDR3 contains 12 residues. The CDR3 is CASSSPPNEQFF. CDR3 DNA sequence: TGTGCCAGCAGTTCCCCCCCAAATGAGCAGTTCTTC.

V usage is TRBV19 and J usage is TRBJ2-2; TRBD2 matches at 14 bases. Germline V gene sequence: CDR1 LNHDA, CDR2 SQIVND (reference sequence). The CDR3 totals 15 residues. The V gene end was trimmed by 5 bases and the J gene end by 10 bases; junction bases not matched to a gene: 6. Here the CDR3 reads CASSQGTSGSVELFF. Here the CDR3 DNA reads TGTGCCAGTAGTCAAGGGACTAGCGGGAGCGTGGAGCTGTTTTTT.

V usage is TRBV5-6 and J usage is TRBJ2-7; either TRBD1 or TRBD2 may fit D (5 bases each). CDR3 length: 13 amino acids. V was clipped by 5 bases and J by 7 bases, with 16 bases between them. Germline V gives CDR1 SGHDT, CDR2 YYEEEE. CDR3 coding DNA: TGTGCCAGCAGTCGGGACGGCGTGGGGGAGCAGTACTTC. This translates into CASSRDGVGEQYF.

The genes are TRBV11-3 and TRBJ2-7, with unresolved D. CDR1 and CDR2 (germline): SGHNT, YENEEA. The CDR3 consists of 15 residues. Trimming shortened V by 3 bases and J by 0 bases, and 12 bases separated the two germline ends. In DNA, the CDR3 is TGTGCCAGCAGCTTGGACGGACGGAACTCCTACGAGCAGTACTTC. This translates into CASSLDGRNSYEQYF.

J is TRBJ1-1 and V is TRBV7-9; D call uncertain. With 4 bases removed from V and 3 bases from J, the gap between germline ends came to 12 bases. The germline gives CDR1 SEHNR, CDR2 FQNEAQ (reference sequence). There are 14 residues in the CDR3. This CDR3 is CASSSSSRYTEAFF. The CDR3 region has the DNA TGTGCCAGCAGCTCCTCGTCTCGGTACACTGAAGCTTTCTTT.

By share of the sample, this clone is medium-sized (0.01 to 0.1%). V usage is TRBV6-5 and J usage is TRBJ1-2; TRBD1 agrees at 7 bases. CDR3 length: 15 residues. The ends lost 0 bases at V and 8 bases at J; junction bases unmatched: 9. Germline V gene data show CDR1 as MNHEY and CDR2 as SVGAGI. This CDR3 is CASSYSEGASSGYTF. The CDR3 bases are TGTGCCAGCAGTTACTCAGAGGGGGCGTCTTCGGGCTACACCTTC.

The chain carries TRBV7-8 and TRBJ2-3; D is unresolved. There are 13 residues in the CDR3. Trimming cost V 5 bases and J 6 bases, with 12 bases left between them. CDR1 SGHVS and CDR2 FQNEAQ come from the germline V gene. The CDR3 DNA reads TGTGCCAGCAGCGAAGGACCGCGGGATACGCAGTATTTT. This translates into CASSEGPRDTQYF.

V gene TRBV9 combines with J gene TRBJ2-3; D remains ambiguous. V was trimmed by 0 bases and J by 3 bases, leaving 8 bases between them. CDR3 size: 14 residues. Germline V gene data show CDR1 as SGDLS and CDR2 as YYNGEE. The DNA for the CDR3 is TGTGCCAGCAGCGTAGGTCAGCCTACAGATACGCAGTATTTT. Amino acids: CASSVGQPTDTQYF. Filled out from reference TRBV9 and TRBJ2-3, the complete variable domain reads DSGVTQTPKHLITATGQRVTLRCSPRSGDLSVYWYQQSLDQGLQFLIQYYNGEERAKGNILERFSAQQFPDLHSELNLSSLELGDSALYFCASSVGQPTDTQYFGPGTRLTVL.

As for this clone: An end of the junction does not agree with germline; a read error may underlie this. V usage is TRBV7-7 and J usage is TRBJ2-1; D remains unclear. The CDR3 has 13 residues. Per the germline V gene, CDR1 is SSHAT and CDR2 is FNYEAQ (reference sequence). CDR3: CASSLGLDNEQFF. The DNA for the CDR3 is TGTGCTAGCAGCTTAGGGTTAGACAATGAGCAGTTCTTC.

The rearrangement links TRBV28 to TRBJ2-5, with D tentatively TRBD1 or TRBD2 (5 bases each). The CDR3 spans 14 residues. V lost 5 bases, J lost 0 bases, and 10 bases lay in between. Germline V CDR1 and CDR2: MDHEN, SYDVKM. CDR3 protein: CASSPGQNQETQYF. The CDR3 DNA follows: TGTGCCAGCAGTCCGGGGCAGAACCAAGAGACCCAGTACTTC. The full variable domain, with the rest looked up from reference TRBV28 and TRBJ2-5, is DVKVTQSSRYLVKRTGEKVFLECVQDMDHENMFWYRQDPGLGLRLIYFSYDVKMKEKGDIPEGYSVSREKKERFSLILESASTNQTSMYLCASSPGQNQETQYFGPGTRLLVL.

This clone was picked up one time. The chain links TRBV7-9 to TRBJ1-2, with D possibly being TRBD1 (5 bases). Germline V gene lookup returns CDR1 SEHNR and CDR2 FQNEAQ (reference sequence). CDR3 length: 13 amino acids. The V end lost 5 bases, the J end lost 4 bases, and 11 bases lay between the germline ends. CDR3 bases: TGTGCCAGCAGCCCCAGGGAGGGCTATGGCTACACCTTC. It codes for CASSPREGYGYTF.

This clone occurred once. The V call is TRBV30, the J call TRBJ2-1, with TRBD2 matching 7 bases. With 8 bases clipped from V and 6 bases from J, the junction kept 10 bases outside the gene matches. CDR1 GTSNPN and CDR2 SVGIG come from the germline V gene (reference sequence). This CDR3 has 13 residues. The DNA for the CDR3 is TGTGCCACTGATCGGGGGGTCGGCAATGAGCAGTTCTTC. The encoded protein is CATDRGVGNEQFF.

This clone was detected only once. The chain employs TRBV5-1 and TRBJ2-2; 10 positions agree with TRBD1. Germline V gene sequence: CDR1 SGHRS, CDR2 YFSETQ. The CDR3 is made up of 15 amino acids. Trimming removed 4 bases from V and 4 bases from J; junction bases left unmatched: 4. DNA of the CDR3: TGCGCCAGCAGCCCTGGACAGGGGGGCACCGGGGAGCTGTTTTTT. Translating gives CASSPGQGGTGELFF. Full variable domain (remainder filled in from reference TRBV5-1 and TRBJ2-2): KAGVTQTPRYLIKTRGQQVTLSCSPISGHRSVSWYQQTPGQGLQFLFEYFSETQRNKGNFPGRFSGRQFSNSRSEMNVSTLELGDSALYLCASSPGQGGTGELFFGEGSRLTVL.

The CDR3 loop reads CASSVPQGGNQPQHF. The CDR3 DNA reads as TGTGCCAGCAGTGTCCCTCAGGGAGGGAATCAGCCCCAGCATTTT. The chain uses TRBV28 and TRBJ1-5, with a weak D call TRBD1 (5 bases). Per germline, CDR1 MDHEN and CDR2 SYDVKM. The CDR3 extends over 15 amino acids. V lost 5 bases and J lost 4, with 15 bases in between.

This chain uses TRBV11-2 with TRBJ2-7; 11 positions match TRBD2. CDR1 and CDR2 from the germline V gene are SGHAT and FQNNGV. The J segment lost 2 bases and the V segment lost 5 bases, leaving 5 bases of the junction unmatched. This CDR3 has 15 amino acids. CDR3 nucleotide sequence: TGTGCCAGCAGCCGCCTAGCGGGAGGAACCTACGAGCAGTACTTC. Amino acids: CASSRLAGGTYEQYF.

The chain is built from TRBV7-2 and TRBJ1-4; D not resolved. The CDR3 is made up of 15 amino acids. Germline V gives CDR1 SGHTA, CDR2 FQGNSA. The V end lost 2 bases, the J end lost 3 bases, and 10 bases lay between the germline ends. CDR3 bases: TGTGCCAGCAGCTTAATGAGACAAGCTAATGAAAAACTGTTTTTT. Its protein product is CASSLMRQANEKLFF.

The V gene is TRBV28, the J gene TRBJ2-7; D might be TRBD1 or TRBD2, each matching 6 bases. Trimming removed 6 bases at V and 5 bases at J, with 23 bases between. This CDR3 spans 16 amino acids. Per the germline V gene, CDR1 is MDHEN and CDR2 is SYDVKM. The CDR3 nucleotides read TGTGCCAGCAGCCAAATTGGGACACCGGGGGCCAACGAGCAGTACTTC. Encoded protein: CASSQIGTPGANEQYF.

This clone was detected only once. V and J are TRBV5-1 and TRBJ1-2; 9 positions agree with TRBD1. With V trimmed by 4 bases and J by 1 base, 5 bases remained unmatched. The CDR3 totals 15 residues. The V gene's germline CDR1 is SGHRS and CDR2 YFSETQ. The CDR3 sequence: CASSPGTGSNYGYTF. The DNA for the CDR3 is TGCGCCAGCAGCCCCGGGACAGGGAGTAACTATGGCTACACCTTC.

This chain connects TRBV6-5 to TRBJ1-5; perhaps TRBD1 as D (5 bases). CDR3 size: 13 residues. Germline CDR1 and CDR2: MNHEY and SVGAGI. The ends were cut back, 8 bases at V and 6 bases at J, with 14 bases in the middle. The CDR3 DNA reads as TGTGCCAGCGAGAGGGGTACCGGTCAGCCCCAGCATTTT. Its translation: CASERGTGQPQHF.

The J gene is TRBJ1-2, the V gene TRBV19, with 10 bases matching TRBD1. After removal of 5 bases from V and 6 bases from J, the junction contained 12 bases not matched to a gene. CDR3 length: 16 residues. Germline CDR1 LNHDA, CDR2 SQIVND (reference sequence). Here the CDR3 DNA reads TGTGCCAGTAGTCCGGGACAGGGGATAAGTTTGAATGGCTACACCTTC. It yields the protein CASSPGQGISLNGYTF.

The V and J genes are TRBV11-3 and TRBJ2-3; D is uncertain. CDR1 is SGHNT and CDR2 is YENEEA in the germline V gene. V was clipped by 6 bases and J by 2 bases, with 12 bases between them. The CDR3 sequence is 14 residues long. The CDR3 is CASSLRSITDTQYF. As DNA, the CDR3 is TGTGCCAGCAGTTTGCGGTCAATCACAGATACGCAGTATTTT.

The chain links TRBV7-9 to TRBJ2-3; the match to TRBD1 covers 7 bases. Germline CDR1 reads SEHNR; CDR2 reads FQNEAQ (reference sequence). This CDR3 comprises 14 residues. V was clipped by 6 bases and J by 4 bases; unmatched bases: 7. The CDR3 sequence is CASRGNGQADTQYF. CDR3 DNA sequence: TGTGCCAGCAGGGGGAACGGACAGGCAGATACGCAGTATTTT.